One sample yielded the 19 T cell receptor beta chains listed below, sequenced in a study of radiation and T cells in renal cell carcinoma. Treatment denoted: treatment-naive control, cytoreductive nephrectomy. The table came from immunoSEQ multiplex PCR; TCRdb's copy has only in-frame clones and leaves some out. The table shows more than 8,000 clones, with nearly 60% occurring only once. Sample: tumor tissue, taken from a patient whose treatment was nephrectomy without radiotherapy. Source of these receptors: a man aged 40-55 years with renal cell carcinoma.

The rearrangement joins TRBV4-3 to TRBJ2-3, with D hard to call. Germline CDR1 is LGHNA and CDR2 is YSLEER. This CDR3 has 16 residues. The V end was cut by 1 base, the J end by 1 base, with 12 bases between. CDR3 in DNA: TGCGCCAGCAGCCAAGTGTGGATGTTCCGCACAGATACGCAGTATTTT. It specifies CASSQVWMFRTDTQYF.

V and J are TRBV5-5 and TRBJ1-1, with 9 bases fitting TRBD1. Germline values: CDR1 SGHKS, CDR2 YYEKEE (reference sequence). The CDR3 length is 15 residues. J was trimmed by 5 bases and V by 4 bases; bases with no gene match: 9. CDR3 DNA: TGTGCCAGCAGCCTCGGGACAGGGAGGGAGACTGAAGCTTTCTTT. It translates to CASSLGTGRETEAFF.

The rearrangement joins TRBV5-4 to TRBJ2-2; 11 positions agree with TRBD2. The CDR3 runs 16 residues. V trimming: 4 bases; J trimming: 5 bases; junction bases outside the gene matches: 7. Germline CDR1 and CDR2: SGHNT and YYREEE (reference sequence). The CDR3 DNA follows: TGTGCCAGCAGCCCCACTAGCGGGAGAAATACCGGGGAGCTGTTTTTT. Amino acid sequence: CASSPTSGRNTGELFF. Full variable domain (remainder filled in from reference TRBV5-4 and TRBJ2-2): ETGVTQSPTHLIKTRGQQVTLRCSSQSGHNTVSWYQQALGQGPQFIFQYYREEENGRGNFPPRFSGLQFPNYSSELNVNALELDDSALYLCASSPTSGRNTGELFFGEGSRLTVL.

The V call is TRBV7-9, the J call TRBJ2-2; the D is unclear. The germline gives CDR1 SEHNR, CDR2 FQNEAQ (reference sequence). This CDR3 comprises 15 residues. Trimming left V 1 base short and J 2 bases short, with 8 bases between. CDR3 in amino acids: CASSLGASNTGELFF. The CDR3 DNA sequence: TGTGCCAGCAGCTTAGGGGCTTCTAACACCGGGGAGCTGTTTTTT.

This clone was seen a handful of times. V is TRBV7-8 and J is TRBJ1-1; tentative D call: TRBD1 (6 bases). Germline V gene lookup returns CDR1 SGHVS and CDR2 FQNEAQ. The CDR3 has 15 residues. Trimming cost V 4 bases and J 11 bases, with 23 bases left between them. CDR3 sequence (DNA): TGTGCCAGCAGCTCTCAGCGAACGGGGGCTGCTTTGGCTTTCTTT. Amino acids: CASSSQRTGAALAFF.

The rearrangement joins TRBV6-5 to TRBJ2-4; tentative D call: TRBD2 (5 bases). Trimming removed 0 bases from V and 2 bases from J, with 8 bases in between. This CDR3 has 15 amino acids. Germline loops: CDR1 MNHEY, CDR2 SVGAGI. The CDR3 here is CASSYSPGTKNIQYF. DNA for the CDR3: TGTGCCAGCAGTTACTCCCCCGGGACCAAAAACATTCAGTACTTC.

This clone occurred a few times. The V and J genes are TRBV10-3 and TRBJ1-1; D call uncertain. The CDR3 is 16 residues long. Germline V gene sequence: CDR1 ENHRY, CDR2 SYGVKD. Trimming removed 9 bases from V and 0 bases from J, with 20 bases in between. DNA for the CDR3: TGTGCCATACGAACGTCCTATCAGGAGCTGAACACTGAAGCTTTCTTT. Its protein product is CAIRTSYQELNTEAFF.

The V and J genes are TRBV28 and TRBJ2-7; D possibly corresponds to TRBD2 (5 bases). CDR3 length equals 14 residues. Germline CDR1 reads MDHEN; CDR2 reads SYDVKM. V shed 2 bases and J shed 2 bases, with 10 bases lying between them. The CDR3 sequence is CASSLGLAPYEQYF. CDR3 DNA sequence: TGTGCCAGCAGTTTAGGGCTAGCCCCCTACGAGCAGTACTTC.

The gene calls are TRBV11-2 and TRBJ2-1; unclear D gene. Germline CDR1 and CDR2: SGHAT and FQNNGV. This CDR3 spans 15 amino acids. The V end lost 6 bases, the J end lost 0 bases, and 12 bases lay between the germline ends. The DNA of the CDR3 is TGTGCCAGCAGTATTGGGTCTAGCTCCTACAATGAGCAGTTCTTC. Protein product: CASSIGSSSYNEQFF.

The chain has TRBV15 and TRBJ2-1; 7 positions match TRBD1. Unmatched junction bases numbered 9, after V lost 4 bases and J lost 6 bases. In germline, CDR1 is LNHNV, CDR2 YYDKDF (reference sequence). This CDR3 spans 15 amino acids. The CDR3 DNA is TGTGCCACCAGCAACCAGGGGGATCCTGGCAATGAGCAGTTCTTC. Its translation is CATSNQGDPGNEQFF.

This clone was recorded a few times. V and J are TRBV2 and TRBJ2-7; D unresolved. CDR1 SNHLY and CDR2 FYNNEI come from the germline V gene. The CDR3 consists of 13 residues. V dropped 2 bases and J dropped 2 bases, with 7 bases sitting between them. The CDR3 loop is CASSERLTYEQYF. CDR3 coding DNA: TGTGCCAGCAGTGAAAGACTTACCTACGAGCAGTACTTC.

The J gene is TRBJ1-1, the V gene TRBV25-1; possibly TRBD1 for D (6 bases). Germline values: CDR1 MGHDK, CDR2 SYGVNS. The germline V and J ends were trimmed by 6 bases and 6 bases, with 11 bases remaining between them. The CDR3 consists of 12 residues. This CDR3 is CASRTGYAEAFF. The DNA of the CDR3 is TGTGCCAGCAGGACAGGTTACGCTGAAGCTTTCTTT. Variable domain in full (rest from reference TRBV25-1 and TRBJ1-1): EADIYQTPRYLVIGTGKKITLECSQTMGHDKMYWYQQDPGMELHLIHYSYGVNSTEKGDLSSESTVSRIRTEHFPLTLESARPSHTSQYLCASRTGYAEAFFGQGTRLTVV.

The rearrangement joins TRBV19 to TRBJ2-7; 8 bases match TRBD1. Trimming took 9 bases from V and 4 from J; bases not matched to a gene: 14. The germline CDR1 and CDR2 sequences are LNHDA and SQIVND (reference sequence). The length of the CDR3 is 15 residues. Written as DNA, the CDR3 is TGTGCCAGCGGGGAACGTGACAGGGGATCTTACGAGCAGTACTTC. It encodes CASGERDRGSYEQYF.

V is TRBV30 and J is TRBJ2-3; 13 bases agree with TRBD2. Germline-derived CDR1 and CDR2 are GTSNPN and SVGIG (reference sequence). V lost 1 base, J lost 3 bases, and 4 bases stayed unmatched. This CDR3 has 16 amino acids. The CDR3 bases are TGTGCCTGGAGTGCCGGACTAGCGGGAGCGACAGATACGCAGTATTTT. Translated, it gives CAWSAGLAGATDTQYF.

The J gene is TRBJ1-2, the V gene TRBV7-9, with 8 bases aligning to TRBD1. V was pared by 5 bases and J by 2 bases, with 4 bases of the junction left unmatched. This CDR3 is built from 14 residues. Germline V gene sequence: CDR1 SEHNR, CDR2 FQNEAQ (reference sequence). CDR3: CASSSDRGNYGYTF. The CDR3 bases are TGTGCCAGCAGCAGTGACAGGGGAAACTATGGCTACACCTTC.

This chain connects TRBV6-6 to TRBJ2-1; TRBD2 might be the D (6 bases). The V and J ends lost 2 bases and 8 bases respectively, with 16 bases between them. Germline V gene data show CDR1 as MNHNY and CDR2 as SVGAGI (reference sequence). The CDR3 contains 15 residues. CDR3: CASSYQGLGVDEQFF. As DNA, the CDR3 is TGTGCCAGCAGTTACCAGGGACTCGGGGTGGATGAGCAGTTCTTC.

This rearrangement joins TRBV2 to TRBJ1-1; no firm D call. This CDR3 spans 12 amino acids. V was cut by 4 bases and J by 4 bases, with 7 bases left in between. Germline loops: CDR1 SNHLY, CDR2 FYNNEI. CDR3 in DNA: TGTGCCAGCAGTGTATTTGGCACTGAAGCTTTCTTT. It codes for CASSVFGTEAFF.

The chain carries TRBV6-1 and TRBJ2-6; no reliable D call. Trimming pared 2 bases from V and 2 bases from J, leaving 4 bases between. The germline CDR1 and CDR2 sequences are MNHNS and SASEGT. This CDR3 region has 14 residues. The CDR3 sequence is CASSEFPGANVLTF. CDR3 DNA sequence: TGTGCCAGCAGTGAATTCCCTGGGGCCAACGTCCTGACTTTC.

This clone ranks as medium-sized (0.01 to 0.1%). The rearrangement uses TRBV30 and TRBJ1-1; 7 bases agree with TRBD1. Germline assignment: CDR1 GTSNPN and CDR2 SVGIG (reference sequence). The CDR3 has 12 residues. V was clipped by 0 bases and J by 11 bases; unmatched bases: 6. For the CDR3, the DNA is TGTGCCTGGAGTGTAAGACAGGGAAACGCTTTCTTT. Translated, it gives CAWSVRQGNAFF.